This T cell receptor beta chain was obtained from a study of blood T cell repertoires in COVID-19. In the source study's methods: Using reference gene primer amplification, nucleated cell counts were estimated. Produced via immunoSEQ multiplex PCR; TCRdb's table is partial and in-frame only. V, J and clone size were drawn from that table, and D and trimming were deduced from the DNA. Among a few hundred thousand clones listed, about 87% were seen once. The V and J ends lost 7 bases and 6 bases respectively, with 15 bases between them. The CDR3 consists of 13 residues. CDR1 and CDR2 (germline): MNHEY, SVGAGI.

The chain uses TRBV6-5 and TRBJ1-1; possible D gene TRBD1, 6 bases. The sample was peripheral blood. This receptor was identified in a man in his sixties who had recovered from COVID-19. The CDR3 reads CASKSGVGAEAFF. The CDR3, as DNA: TGTGCCAGCAAGTCAGGGGTCGGAGCTGAAGCTTTCTTT.